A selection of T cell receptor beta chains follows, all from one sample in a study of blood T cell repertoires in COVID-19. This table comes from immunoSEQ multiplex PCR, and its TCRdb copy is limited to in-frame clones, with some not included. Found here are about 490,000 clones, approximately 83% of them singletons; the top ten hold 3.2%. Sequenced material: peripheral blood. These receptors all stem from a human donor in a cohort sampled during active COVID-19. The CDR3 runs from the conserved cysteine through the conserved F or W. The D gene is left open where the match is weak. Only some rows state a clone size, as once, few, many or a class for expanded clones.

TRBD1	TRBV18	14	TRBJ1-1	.	CASSEGQGRTEAFF	TGTGCCAGCTCGGAAGGACAGGGACGGACTGAAGCTTTCTTT
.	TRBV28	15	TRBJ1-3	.	CASSFAPGIGNTIYF	TGTGCCAGCAGTTTCGCGCCAGGGATTGGAAACACCATATATTTT
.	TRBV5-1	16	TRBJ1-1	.	CASSADTQGSGTEAFF	TGCGCCAGCAGCGCCGACACCCAGGGGAGCGGCACTGAAGCTTTCTTT
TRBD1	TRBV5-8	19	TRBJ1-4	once	CASSPWGQGVLEVKEKLFF	TGTGCCAGCAGCCCGTGGGGACAGGGGGTTTTGGAGGTGAAGGAAAAACTGTTTTTT
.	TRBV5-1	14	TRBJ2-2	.	CASSFIRGTGELFF	TGCGCCAGCAGCTTTATTAGGGGCACCGGGGAGCTGTTTTTT
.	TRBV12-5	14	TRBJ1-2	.	CASGGAQVSYGYTF	TGTGCTAGTGGGGGGGCTCAAGTGAGCTATGGCTACACCTTC
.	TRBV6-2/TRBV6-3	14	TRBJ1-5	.	CASSRDAGNQPQHF	TGTGCCAGCAGTAGAGATGCGGGCAATCAGCCCCAGCATTTT
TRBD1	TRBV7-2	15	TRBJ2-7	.	CASSERQGQPYEQYF	TGTGCCAGCAGCGAACGACAGGGCCAGCCCTACGAGCAGTACTTC
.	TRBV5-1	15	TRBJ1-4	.	CASSLDGAANEKLFF	TGCGCCAGCAGCTTGGACGGAGCGGCTAATGAAAAACTGTTTTTT
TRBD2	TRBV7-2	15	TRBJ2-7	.	CASSSRTSGGLEQYF	TGTGCCAGCAGCTCAAGGACTAGCGGAGGGCTCGAGCAGTACTTC
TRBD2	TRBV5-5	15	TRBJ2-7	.	CASSFRTSGRYEQYF	TGTGCCAGCAGCTTTAGGACTAGCGGGAGGTACGAGCAGTACTTC
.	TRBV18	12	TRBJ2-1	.	CASSPAGDEQFF	TGTGCCAGCTCACCCGCAGGTGATGAGCAGTTCTTC
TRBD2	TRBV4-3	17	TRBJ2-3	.	CASSQVRGGRPADTQYF	TGCGCCAGCAGCCAAGTTCGCGGCGGGAGGCCAGCCGATACGCAGTATTTT
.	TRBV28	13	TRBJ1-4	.	CASRNGGDEKLFF	TGTGCCAGCAGGAATGGCGGTGATGAAAAACTGTTTTTT
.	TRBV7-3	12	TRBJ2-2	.	CASSFSGGELFF	TGTGCCAGCAGCTTTAGCGGCGGGGAGCTGTTTTTT
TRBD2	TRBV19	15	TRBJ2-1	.	CASSIDGGRANEQFF	TGTGCCAGTAGTATAGACGGCGGGAGGGCCAATGAGCAGTTCTTC
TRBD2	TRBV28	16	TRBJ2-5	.	CATNRGLAVSQETQYF	TGTGCCACCAACCGGGGACTAGCGGTTTCTCAAGAGACCCAGTACTTC
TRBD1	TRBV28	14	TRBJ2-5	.	CASSVQGAMETQYF	TGTGCCAGCAGTGTACAGGGGGCGATGGAGACCCAGTACTTC
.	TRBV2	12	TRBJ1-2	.	CASSPSDYGYTF	TGTGCCAGCAGTCCCTCCGACTATGGCTACACCTTC
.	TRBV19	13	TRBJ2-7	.	CASSSGNSYEQYF	TGTGCCAGTAGTAGCGGGAACTCCTACGAGCAGTACTTC
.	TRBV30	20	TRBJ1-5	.	CAWSVKGGLMTKQTNQPQHF	TGTGCCTGGAGTGTTAAGGGGGGGTTAATGACAAAACAAACAAATCAGCCCCAGCATTTT
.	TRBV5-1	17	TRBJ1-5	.	CASSLEAGPYSNQPQHF	TGCGCCAGCAGCTTGGAGGCAGGGCCATATAGCAATCAGCCCCAGCATTTT
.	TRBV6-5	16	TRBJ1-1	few	CASSYSPGHGHTEAFF	TGTGCCAGCAGTTACTCCCCGGGACACGGCCACACTGAAGCTTTCTTT
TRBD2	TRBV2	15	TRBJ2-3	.	CASTPSGTETDTQYF	TGTGCCAGTACCCCTAGCGGGACGGAAACAGATACGCAGTATTTT
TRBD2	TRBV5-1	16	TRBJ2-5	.	CASSPWASGEQETQYF	TGCGCCAGCAGCCCCTGGGCTAGCGGAGAACAAGAGACCCAGTACTTC
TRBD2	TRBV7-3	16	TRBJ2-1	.	CASSPSSGSSYNEQFF	TGTGCCAGCAGCCCGTCCAGCGGGAGCTCCTACAATGAGCAGTTCTTC
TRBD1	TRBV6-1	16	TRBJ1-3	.	CASSAIDRVGLSTIYF	TGTGCCAGCAGTGCCATCGACAGGGTTGGATTAAGCACCATATATTTT
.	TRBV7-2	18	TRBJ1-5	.	CASSLEFGTRRFNQPQHF	TGTGCCAGCAGCTTAGAATTCGGGACAAGACGGTTTAATCAGCCCCAGCATTTT
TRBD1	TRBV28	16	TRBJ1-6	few	CASSLGGQGHNSPLHF	TGTGCCAGCAGTTTAGGCGGACAGGGTCATAATTCACCCCTCCACTTT
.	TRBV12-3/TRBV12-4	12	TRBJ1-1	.	CASSLGGIEAFF	TGTGCCAGCAGTTTAGGAGGGATTGAAGCTTTCTTT
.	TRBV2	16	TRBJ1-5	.	CASSEAPGQFYQPQHF	TGTGCCAGCAGTGAAGCGCCCGGACAGTTCTATCAGCCCCAGCATTTT
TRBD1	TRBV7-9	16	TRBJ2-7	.	CASWRGGQGESYEQYF	TGTGCCAGCTGGAGGGGCGGACAGGGGGAATCTTACGAGCAGTACTTC
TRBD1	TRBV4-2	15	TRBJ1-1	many	CASSQGGQGAGKAFF	TGTGCCAGCAGCCAAGGGGGACAGGGGGCGGGGAAAGCTTTCTTT
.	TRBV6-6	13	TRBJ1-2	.	CASSPDSNYGYTF	TGTGCCAGCAGTCCAGACTCTAACTATGGCTACACCTTC
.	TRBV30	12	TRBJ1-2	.	CAWTTGSYGYTF	TGTGCCTGGACAACAGGGAGCTATGGCTACACCTTC
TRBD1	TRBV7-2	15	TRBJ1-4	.	CASSLGQAVNEKLFF	TGTGCCAGCAGCTTGGGACAGGCGGTAAATGAAAAACTGTTTTTT
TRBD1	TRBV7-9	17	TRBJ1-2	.	CASSLDVMGQMNYGYTF	TGTGCCAGCAGCTTAGATGTCATGGGACAGATGAACTATGGCTACACCTTC
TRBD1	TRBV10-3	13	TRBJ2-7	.	CAISPDRAGEQYF	TGTGCCATCAGCCCGGACAGGGCGGGCGAGCAGTACTTC
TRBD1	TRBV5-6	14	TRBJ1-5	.	CASSLGTGNQPQHF	TGTGCCAGCAGCTTAGGGACAGGGAATCAGCCCCAGCATTTT
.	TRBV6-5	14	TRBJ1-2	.	CASRSTATNYGYTF	TGTGCCAGCAGGTCGACAGCCACTAACTATGGCTACACCTTC
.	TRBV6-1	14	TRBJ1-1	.	CASSEAGVDTEAFF	TGTGCCAGCAGTGAAGCAGGGGTGGACACTGAAGCTTTCTTT
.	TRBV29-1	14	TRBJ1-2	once	CSVEEGTVTAGYTF	TGCAGCGTTGAAGAGGGAACGGTGACAGCGGGCTACACCTTC
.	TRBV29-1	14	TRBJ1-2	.	CSVEDGSPTDGYTF	TGCAGCGTTGAAGATGGCAGTCCCACCGATGGCTACACCTTC
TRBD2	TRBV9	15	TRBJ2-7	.	CASSAGTSGGYEQYF	TGTGCCAGCAGCGCCGGGACTAGCGGGGGCTACGAGCAGTACTTC
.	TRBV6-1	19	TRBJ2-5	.	CASSEPGRAGPSGGETQYF	TGTGCCAGCAGTGAACCGGGCCGAGCGGGCCCTTCGGGGGGCGAGACCCAGTACTTC
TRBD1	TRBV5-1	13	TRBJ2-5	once	CASREGATETQYF	TGCGCCAGCAGAGAGGGGGCAACGGAGACCCAGTACTTC
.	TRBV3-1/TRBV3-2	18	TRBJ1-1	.	CASSQEGWGGEGYTEAFF	TGTGCCAGCAGCCAAGAAGGCTGGGGAGGGGAAGGGTACACTGAAGCTTTCTTT
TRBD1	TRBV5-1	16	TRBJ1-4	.	CASSFRTGGEPEKLFF	TGCGCCAGCAGCTTCAGGACAGGGGGCGAGCCGGAAAAACTGTTTTTT
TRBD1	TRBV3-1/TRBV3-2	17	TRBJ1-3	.	CASSQVTGALRGNTIYF	TGTGCCAGCAGCCAAGTGACAGGGGCGCTTAGAGGAAACACCATATATTTT
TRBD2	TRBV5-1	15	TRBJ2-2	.	CASRWLAGQSGELFF	TGCGCCAGCAGATGGCTAGCGGGACAGTCCGGGGAGCTGTTTTTT
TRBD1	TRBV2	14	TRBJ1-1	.	CASRTRTGGTEAFF	TGTGCCAGCAGAACCCGGACAGGCGGGACTGAAGCTTTCTTT
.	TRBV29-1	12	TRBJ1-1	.	CSGGRENTEAFF	TGCAGCGGGGGTCGGGAGAACACTGAAGCTTTCTTT
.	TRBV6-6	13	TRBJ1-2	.	CASSPDRNYGYTF	TGTGCCAGCAGCCCTGACAGGAACTATGGCTACACCTTC
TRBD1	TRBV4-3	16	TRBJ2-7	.	CASSQEWDSLTYEQYF	TGCGCCAGCAGCCAAGAATGGGACAGTTTGACCTACGAGCAGTACTTC